Listed below are T cell receptor beta chains from one sample, sequenced in a study of neoadjuvant nivolumab and ipilimumab in lung cancer. Some clones are missing from TCRdb's copy, which holds only in-frame ones; the method was immunoSEQ multiplex PCR. The sample carries more than 15,000 clones, roughly 79% recorded once. The sequencing here drew on tumor tissue, taken after neoadjuvant nivolumab, alone or with ipilimumab, at or shortly before surgery. All receptors derive from an adult with non-small cell lung cancer. Both conserved end residues are part of each CDR3. Fields, in order: D gene, V gene, clone size, J gene, CDR3 protein, CDR3 DNA. D genes are given only for firm matches. Only some rows state a clone size, as once, few, many or a class for expanded clones.

D gene: NA
V gene: TRBV7-2
clone size: NA
J gene: TRBJ1-1
CDR3 protein: CASSPWGNTEAFF
CDR3 DNA: TGTGCCAGCAGCCCATGGGGGAACACTGAAGCTTTCTTT

D gene: NA
V gene: TRBV7-2
clone size: NA
J gene: TRBJ2-5
CDR3 protein: CASSLGYGGNQETQYF
CDR3 DNA: TGTGCCAGCAGCTTAGGGTACGGAGGGAACCAAGAGACCCAGTACTTC

D gene: NA
V gene: TRBV18
clone size: NA
J gene: TRBJ1-3
CDR3 protein: CASSPGTIEGNTIYF
CDR3 DNA: TGTGCCAGCTCACCGGGGACTATCGAGGGAAACACCATATATTTT

D gene: NA
V gene: TRBV19
clone size: NA
J gene: TRBJ1-4
CDR3 protein: CASSHRRTEVRGEKLFF
CDR3 DNA: TGTGCCAGTAGTCATCGCAGGACGGAGGTTCGAGGGGAAAAACTGTTTTTT

D gene: TRBD1
V gene: TRBV4-3
clone size: NA
J gene: TRBJ2-7
CDR3 protein: CASSQRTGDYEQYF
CDR3 DNA: TGCGCCAGCAGCCAACGGACAGGAGACTACGAGCAGTACTTC

D gene: TRBD1
V gene: TRBV6-1
clone size: NA
J gene: TRBJ2-7
CDR3 protein: CASSLRGTEGEQYF
CDR3 DNA: TGTGCCAGCAGTTTGAGAGGGACAGAGGGCGAGCAGTACTTC

D gene: TRBD2
V gene: TRBV18
clone size: few
J gene: TRBJ2-5
CDR3 protein: CASSGGLQETQYF
CDR3 DNA: TGTGCCAGCTCGGGAGGGCTCCAAGAGACCCAGTACTTC

D gene: NA
V gene: TRBV5-1
clone size: NA
J gene: TRBJ2-1
CDR3 protein: CASTPRGASYNEQFF
CDR3 DNA: TGCGCCAGCACCCCGCGCGGGGCCTCCTACAATGAGCAGTTCTTC

D gene: NA
V gene: TRBV18
clone size: NA
J gene: TRBJ1-5
CDR3 protein: CASSSNREVYQPQHF
CDR3 DNA: TGTGCCAGCTCCTCGAACAGGGAGGTCTATCAGCCCCAGCATTTT

D gene: NA
V gene: TRBV9
clone size: NA
J gene: TRBJ2-2
CDR3 protein: CASSPRTANTGELFF
CDR3 DNA: TGTGCCAGCAGCCCCCGGACGGCGAACACCGGGGAGCTGTTTTTT

D gene: NA
V gene: TRBV9
clone size: NA
J gene: TRBJ2-2
CDR3 protein: CASSVFTGELFF
CDR3 DNA: TGTGCCAGCAGCGTATTTACCGGGGAGCTGTTTTTT